A selection of T cell receptor beta chains follows, all from one sample in a study of blood T cells in healthy people across ages. TCRdb independently ran MiXCR on the 5' RACE reads; one entry per CDR3 protein. This sample carries about 780,000 distinct CDR3 sequences, about half of them seen once, and the ten largest clones take around 18%. The sample was blood. The receptors were sampled from an older man in good health. The CDR3 runs from the conserved cysteine through the conserved F or W. Each record gives: clone size, V gene, J gene, D gene, CDR3 length, CDR3 protein, CDR3 DNA. A D gene is named only where the DNA matches it firmly. Not all rows give a size; the values are once, few, many and, for expanded clones, a class.

.	TRBV30	TRBJ2-7	TRBD2	14	CASRIVAGGYEQYF	TGTGCCTCCCGGATTGTAGCGGGAGGCTACGAGCAGTACTTC
.	TRBV29-1	TRBJ2-1	.	14	CGVVQGISGSWRFF	TGCGGCGTCGTACAGGGAATTTCAGGCTCGTGGAGGTTCTTC
few	TRBV10-3	TRBJ2-3	TRBD1	14	CAISELDRADTQYF	TGTGCCATCAGTGAACTGGACAGGGCGGATACGCAGTATTTT
.	TRBV20-1	TRBJ2-7	TRBD2	17	CSAPKGSGRASHSEQYF	TGCAGTGCTCCTAAAGGAAGCGGGAGGGCTTCTCATAGTGAGCAGTACTTC
.	TRBV15	TRBJ2-5	.	15	CATNRDLSSQETQYF	TGTGCCACCAACAGAGATCTAAGCTCCCAAGAGACCCAGTACTTC
.	TRBV5-1	TRBJ2-7	TRBD2	15	CASSLSGTSSTEQYF	TGCGCCAGCAGCCTATCCGGGACTAGTTCTACGGAGCAGTACTTC
.	TRBV7-9	TRBJ2-7	.	14	CASSFTTAVDEQYF	TGTGCCAGCAGCTTCACAACAGCCGTCGACGAGCAGTACTTC
.	TRBV11-1	TRBJ2-5	.	16	CASSLETGPGTETQYF	TGTGCCAGCAGTTTAGAGACGGGCCCGGGCACGGAGACCCAGTACTTC
few	TRBV6-5	TRBJ2-7	TRBD1	14	CASSNDRESYEQYF	TGTGCCAGCAGCAACGACAGGGAATCCTACGAGCAGTACTTC
few	TRBV5-1	TRBJ2-1	TRBD2	16	CASSSGTSVTYNEQFF	TGCGCCAGCAGCTCCGGGACTAGCGTTACTTACAATGAGCAGTTCTTC
.	TRBV5-1	TRBJ1-2	TRBD1	15	CASSPAGGGGYGYTF	TGCGCCAGCAGCCCTGCAGGGGGCGGGGGCTATGGCTACACCTTC
few	TRBV24-1	TRBJ2-7	TRBD1	14	CATSEGDSIYEQYF	TGTGCCACCAGTGAGGGGGACAGCATTTACGAGCAGTACTTC
.	TRBV28	TRBJ1-2	.	15	CASSLTTGSGYGYTF	TGTGCCAGCAGTTTAACGACCGGAAGCGGCTATGGCTACACCTTC
once	TRBV20-1	TRBJ1-6	.	15	CSAGGLGTVNSPLHF	TGCAGTGCTGGGGGATTAGGGACGGTTAATTCACCCCTCCACTTT
few	TRBV7-3	TRBJ2-2	.	18	CASSRSPRDPINTGELFF	TGTGCCAGTAGCCGATCCCCCCGGGACCCCATTAACACCGGGGAGCTGTTTTTT
.	TRBV6-6	TRBJ1-3	.	16	CASSYVQGRSGNTIYF	TGTGCCAGCAGTTACGTCCAGGGAAGATCTGGAAACACCATATATTTT
.	TRBV20-1	TRBJ2-5	.	12	CSARVILETQYF	TGCAGTGCTAGAGTAATACTGGAGACCCAGTACTTC
.	TRBV12-3/TRBV12-4	TRBJ1-6	.	16	CASSSRGGAYNSPLHF	TGTGCCAGCAGTTCCCGGGGGGGAGCGTATAATTCACCCCTCCACTTT
.	TRBV12-3/TRBV12-4	TRBJ2-3	.	14	CAGRSSGPPDTQYF	TGTGCCGGCAGGTCCAGCGGGCCCCCAGATACGCAGTATTTT
.	TRBV20-1	TRBJ2-5	TRBD1	15	CSARPPRTGDKTQYF	TGCAGTGCTAGACCCCCTAGGACAGGGGATAAGACCCAGTACTTC
.	TRBV24-1	TRBJ2-7	.	13	CATSEMGGNEQYF	TGTGCCACCAGTGAAATGGGAGGTAACGAGCAGTACTTC
few	TRBV10-3	TRBJ2-5	TRBD2	15	CAIRGTSEKGETQYF	TGTGCCATCAGGGGGACTAGCGAAAAAGGAGAGACCCAGTACTTC
few	TRBV2	TRBJ1-2	.	13	CASSTPGIDGYTF	TGTGCCAGCAGCACCCCGGGGATAGATGGCTACACCTTC
.	TRBV7-6	TRBJ2-2	TRBD2	16	CASSADRAGNTRELFF	TGTGCCAGCAGCGCTGACCGAGCGGGGAACACCCGGGAGCTGTTTTTT
.	TRBV18	TRBJ2-7	.	14	CASSPGQMGLEQYF	TGTGCCAGCTCACCAGGACAAATGGGGCTCGAGCAGTACTTC
.	TRBV28	TRBJ2-2	.	16	CASSWWGEGGTGELFF	TGTGCCAGCAGTTGGTGGGGTGAAGGCGGGACCGGGGAGCTGTTTTTT
.	TRBV20-1	TRBJ1-5	TRBD1	12	CSASGGDQPQHF	TGCAGTGCGTCAGGGGGGGATCAGCCCCAGCATTTT
few	TRBV28	TRBJ2-5	TRBD1	14	CASRMDRAYGTQYF	TGTGCCAGCAGGATGGACAGGGCCTATGGGACCCAGTACTTC
.	TRBV10-3	TRBJ1-5	.	14	CAISPGRSNQPQHF	TGTGCCATCAGTCCGGGACGGAGCAATCAGCCCCAGCATTTT
many	TRBV5-6	TRBJ2-5	TRBD2	15	CASSRLAGTTETQYF	TGTGCCAGCAGCCGTCTAGCGGGAACCACAGAGACCCAGTACTTC
.	TRBV2	TRBJ2-6	.	14	CAILASLGANVLTF	TGTGCCATACTTGCGAGTCTTGGGGCCAACGTCCTGACTTTC
.	TRBV7-9	TRBJ2-7	TRBD2	14	CASTRGGLQDEQYF	TGTGCCAGCACCCGGGGGGGACTCCAAGACGAGCAGTACTTC
many	TRBV5-1	TRBJ2-7	TRBD2	15	CASSSGLAFGNEQYF	TGCGCCAGCAGTTCGGGACTAGCCTTCGGGAACGAGCAGTACTTC
.	TRBV27	TRBJ1-1	.	13	CASSWALNTEAFF	TGTGCCAGCAGTTGGGCCCTGAACACTGAAGCTTTCTTT
.	TRBV20-1	TRBJ2-3	.	14	CSARSPLSTDTQYF	TGCAGTGCTAGGTCCCCCCTGAGCACAGATACGCAGTATTTT
.	TRBV10-3	TRBJ1-2	.	13	CAISDPQGFGYTF	TGTGCCATCAGTGACCCTCAGGGGTTCGGCTACACCTTC
many	TRBV29-1	TRBJ2-5	TRBD2	16	CSVEGGQTSGSETQYF	TGCAGCGTTGAAGGCGGACAGACTAGCGGGAGCGAGACCCAGTACTTC
.	TRBV7-2	TRBJ1-2	TRBD1	14	CASSPGRQGSGYTF	TGTGCCAGCAGCCCGGGGCGACAGGGGTCTGGCTACACCTTC
.	TRBV29-1	TRBJ2-1	TRBD2	12	CSAKTSGSSQFF	TGCAGCGCCAAGACTAGCGGGAGTTCGCAGTTCTTC
.	TRBV7-9	TRBJ2-1	TRBD1	15	CASSLSGQGGGEQFF	TGTGCCAGCAGCTTATCCGGACAGGGAGGTGGTGAGCAGTTCTTC
once	TRBV5-6	TRBJ2-1	TRBD2	17	CASSLYSAGAVHNEQFF	TGTGCCAGCAGCTTGTATTCGGCGGGAGCGGTCCACAATGAGCAGTTCTTC
.	TRBV6-4	TRBJ2-5	.	18	CASSLEGAGLLLGHEQYF	TGTGCCAGCAGCCTCGAAGGAGCGGGTCTTCTCCTAGGTCATGAGCAGTACTTC
.	TRBV5-1	TRBJ1-2	TRBD1	16	CASSSTGTGGNNGYTF	TGCGCCAGCAGCTCAACCGGGACAGGGGGCAACAATGGCTACACCTTC
once	TRBV6-5	TRBJ1-5	TRBD1	15	CASRLTGEINQPQHF	TGTGCCAGCAGGCTGACAGGGGAGATCAATCAGCCCCAGCATTTT
.	TRBV5-1	TRBJ2-3	.	18	CASSLSQLGVGIPDTQYF	TGCGCCAGCAGCTTGAGCCAGCTCGGAGTGGGGATCCCAGATACGCAGTATTTT
few	TRBV10-2	TRBJ2-7	TRBD1	14	CATLYGTGTSEQYF	TGCGCCACCCTATACGGGACAGGGACCTCCGAGCAGTACTTC
.	TRBV29-1	TRBJ2-5	.	20	CSAEPYLGRGGGGNYNEQYF	TGCAGCGCCGAACCCTACCTTGGGCGGGGAGGTGGGGGGAACTACAATGAGCAGTACTTC
.	TRBV5-4	TRBJ2-5	.	12	CASSLDTVAQYF	TGTGCCAGCAGCTTGGATACAGTAGCGCAGTACTTC
.	TRBV14	TRBJ2-3	TRBD2	16	CASSPLRTSGTDTQYF	TGTGCCAGCAGCCCCCTACGGACTAGCGGCACAGATACGCAGTATTTT
.	TRBV28	TRBJ2-1	.	15	CASSVRASPYNEQFF	TGTGCCAGCAGTGTCCGTGCTTCCCCCTACAATGAGCAGTTCTTC
.	TRBV28	TRBJ2-3	TRBD2	15	CASSRGGLAPDTQYF	TGTGCCAGCAGTAGGGGGGGACTAGCGCCAGATACGCAGTATTTT
.	TRBV6-6	TRBJ2-5	.	15	CASTPGTSPGETQYF	TGTGCCAGCACCCCGGGGACCTCCCCGGGTGAGACCCAGTACTTC
.	TRBV27	TRBJ2-7	TRBD1	14	CASSIRQGWNEQYF	TGTGCCAGCAGTATCCGACAGGGGTGGAACGAGCAGTACTTC